What follows are 23 T cell receptor beta chains derived from one specimen sequenced in a study of cytomegalovirus exposure and HLA in healthy donors. PCR involved 60 Vbeta and 13 Jbeta primers. Sequencing used immunoSEQ multiplex PCR; TCRdb keeps in-frame clones, though not all of them. The sample has approximately 110,000 clones, over 75% seen once. Sequences were obtained from PBMCs. The receptors stem from a woman aged 40 to 49 in good health and CMV-seropositive.

V gene TRBV12-2 combines with J gene TRBJ1-5; TRBD1, the D gene given by the table, was not confirmed from the DNA. TRBV12-2 is a known pseudogene. The CDR3 loop spans 13 amino acids. CDR3 residues: CASRLRHHQPQHF. In DNA form, the CDR3 reads TGTGCAAGTCGCTTAAGACATCATCAGCCCCAGCATTTT.

The chain combines TRBV7-8 with TRBJ1-1, with a weak D call TRBD1 (5 bases). Between the trimmed V and J ends, which lost 1 base and 2 bases, there was a span of 14 bases. The CDR3 contains 16 residues. CDR1 and CDR2 from the germline V gene are SGHVS and FQNEAQ. CDR3 DNA sequence: TGTGCCAGCAGCTTAGATGGGGCCCCGCGAAACACTGAAGCTTTCTTT. It translates to CASSLDGAPRNTEAFF.

The chain employs TRBV5-1 and TRBJ1-2; D is unclear. The V gene's germline CDR1 is SGHRS and CDR2 YFSETQ. V lost 0 bases and J 2 bases, leaving 11 bases between the germline ends. The CDR3 consists of 15 residues. DNA for the CDR3: TGCGCCAGCAGCTTGGATGCGGGGAGGAACTATGGCTACACCTTC. This encodes CASSLDAGRNYGYTF.

V gene TRBV11-2 combines with J gene TRBJ2-3; D call uncertain. CDR3 size: 15 residues. The germline gives CDR1 SGHAT, CDR2 FQNNGV. V was cut by 5 bases and J by 2 bases, with 14 bases left in between. In nucleotides, the CDR3 is TGTGCCAGCAGCCCCCGTCTAACAGACACAGATACGCAGTATTTT. Protein sequence: CASSPRLTDTDTQYF. Supplemented by reference TRBV11-2 and TRBJ2-3, the full variable domain reads EAGVAQSPRYKIIEKRQSVAFWCNPISGHATLYWYQQILGQGPKLLIQFQNNGVVDDSQLPKDRFSAERLKGVDSTLKIQPAKLEDSAVYLCASSPRLTDTDTQYFGPGTRLTVL.

The genes are TRBV18 and TRBJ2-7; TRBD2 matches 11 bases. Germline loops: CDR1 KGHSH, CDR2 LQKENI. V lost 4 bases to trimming and J lost 3 bases; unmatched junction nucleotides: 2. This CDR3 contains 14 residues. The CDR3 DNA sequence: TGTGCCAGCTCACTAGGGACTAGCGGCTACGAGCAGTACTTC. Protein: CASSLGTSGYEQYF.

The chain recombines TRBV27 with TRBJ2-7; D is uncertain. V was shortened by 4 bases and J by 0 bases, with 10 bases between the two germline ends. Germline CDR1 and CDR2: MNHEY and SMNVEV (reference sequence). CDR3 length equals 14 residues. This CDR3 reads CASSSVSPSYEQYF. CDR3 coding DNA: TGTGCCAGCAGTTCCGTCAGTCCCTCCTACGAGCAGTACTTC.

V is TRBV6-6 and J is TRBJ2-1, with 13 bases identical to TRBD2. CDR1 and CDR2 from the germline V gene are MNHNY and SVGAGI (reference sequence). CDR3 length: 16 residues. The V and J ends lost 7 bases and 0 bases, in that order; junction bases with no gene match: 3. This CDR3 reads CASMWTSGSSYNEQFF. CDR3 coding DNA: TGTGCCAGCATGTGGACTAGCGGGAGCTCCTACAATGAGCAGTTCTTC.

This clone came up a few times. The V call is TRBV7-3, the J call TRBJ1-5, with D unresolved. The germline V gene encodes CDR1 SGHTA and CDR2 FQGTGA. The CDR3 spans 14 residues. Deletions cut 7 bases from V and 3 bases from J, with 13 bases between. This chain's CDR3 is CASTSPRPNQPQHF. The CDR3 nucleotides read TGTGCCAGCACCTCGCCTAGACCCAATCAGCCCCAGCATTTT.

The rearrangement joins TRBV23-1 to TRBJ2-4, with D maybe TRBD1 (6 bases). TRBV23-1 is annotated as an ORF whose role is uncertain. CDR3 size: 16 residues. Between the trimmed V and J ends, which lost 6 bases and 0 bases, there was a span of 15 bases. The CDR3 sequence is CASRAEDRLAKNIQYF. The CDR3 DNA is TGCGCCAGCAGGGCCGAAGACAGGTTAGCCAAAAACATTCAGTACTTC.

The chain is built from TRBV18 and TRBJ2-2, with 10 positions matching TRBD2. CDR1 is KGHSH and CDR2 is LQKENI in the germline V gene. With 6 bases clipped from V and 6 bases from J, the junction kept 7 bases outside the gene matches. The CDR3 consists of 15 residues. CDR3 DNA: TGTGCCAGCTCTCCGCTAGCGGGAGAATCCGGGGAGCTGTTTTTT. This sequence encodes CASSPLAGESGELFF.

The chain's CDR3 is CASPDRNTGELFF. CDR3 coding DNA: TGTGCCAGCCCAGACAGGAACACCGGGGAGCTGTTTTTT. The genes are TRBV6-1 and TRBJ2-2, with TRBD1 as a possible D gene (5 bases). The CDR3 is 13 amino acids. The germline V gene has CDR1 MNHNS and CDR2 SASEGT. V lost 8 bases and J 1 base, leaving 8 bases between the germline ends.

Worth noting for this clone: Other DNA sequences in the same sample also yield this CDR3. The chain is built from TRBV15 and TRBJ2-2; D possibly corresponds to TRBD2 (6 bases). CDR1 is LNHNV, CDR2 YYDKDF, per germline (reference sequence). With 1 base removed from V and 3 bases from J, the gap between germline ends came to 9 bases. The CDR3 totals 15 residues. CDR3 nucleotide sequence: TGTGCCACCAGCAGAGCGTTAGCGGACACCGGGGAGCTGTTTTTT. It yields the protein CATSRALADTGELFF.

The chain is built from TRBV2 and TRBJ2-7; the D gene is possibly TRBD2 (6 bases). There are 14 residues in the CDR3. The germline gives CDR1 SNHLY, CDR2 FYNNEI. Deletions cut 7 bases from V and 7 bases from J, with 20 bases between. The CDR3 is CASTPEGLPGEQYF. The DNA of the CDR3 is TGTGCCAGCACTCCGGAGGGACTTCCCGGGGAGCAGTACTTC.

This chain joins TRBV27 and TRBJ2-1; D unresolved. V was cut by 2 bases and J by 6 bases, with 11 bases left in between. CDR1 and CDR2 from the germline V gene are MNHEY and SMNVEV (reference sequence). The CDR3 runs to 14 residues. CDR3 in amino acids: CASSLKFTGNEQFF. CDR3 in DNA: TGTGCCAGCAGTTTAAAGTTTACCGGCAATGAGCAGTTCTTC.

The chain carries TRBV28 and TRBJ2-5, with D tentatively TRBD2 (6 bases). In germline, CDR1 is MDHEN, CDR2 SYDVKM. The length of the CDR3 is 13 residues. Trimming left V 7 bases short and J 4 bases short, with 13 bases between. DNA for the CDR3: TGTGCCAGCATCGGGGGAGGTGCAGAGACCCAGTACTTC. Amino acid sequence: CASIGGGAETQYF.

Ten or more counts support this clone. The chain links TRBV28 to TRBJ1-1; TRBD1 matches at 10 bases. With 4 bases clipped from V and 0 bases from J, the junction kept 5 bases outside the gene matches. This CDR3 is 16 amino acids long. Germline CDR1 MDHEN, CDR2 SYDVKM. CDR3 coding DNA: TGTGCCAGCAGTTCGACAGGGGGCTTAGTGAACACTGAAGCTTTCTTT. Its translation is CASSSTGGLVNTEAFF.

In regard to this clone: One junction end does not reproduce the germline sequence, and a read error may be involved. The rearrangement links TRBV9 to TRBJ2-7; 9 bases match TRBD1. The CDR3 is 16 residues long. Per the germline V gene, CDR1 is SGDLS and CDR2 is YYNGEE. The DNA for the CDR3 is TGTGCCAGCAGCGTCCTGCCGGGACAGGGTCCCTACGAGCAGTATTTC. This translates into CASSVLPGQGPYEQYF.

The chain recombines TRBV5-6 with TRBJ1-3; possible D gene TRBD1, 6 bases. CDR3 size: 16 residues. Germline V gene sequence: CDR1 SGHDT, CDR2 YYEEEE. V was pared by 3 bases and J by 1 base, with 14 bases between. CDR3 sequence reads: CASSYTGRGSGNTIYF. In DNA form, the CDR3 reads TGTGCCAGCAGCTACACGGGGAGGGGGTCTGGAAACACCATATATTTT.

This chain uses TRBV28 with TRBJ1-2; tentative D call: TRBD1 (6 bases). V was cut by 2 bases and J by 4 bases, with 17 bases left in between. The CDR3 is 16 residues long. CDR1 and CDR2 from the germline V gene are MDHEN and SYDVKM. Here the CDR3 DNA reads TGTGCCAGCAGTTTAGTCATCGGACAGAGTGCCTATGGCTACACCTTC. Protein: CASSLVIGQSAYGYTF.

The CDR3 region is CASSLTGGTGEAFF. The CDR3 DNA follows: TGTGCCAGCAGCTTAACCGGGGGAACAGGTGAAGCTTTCTTT. The chain is built from TRBV7-9 and TRBJ1-1; D is possibly TRBD1 (5 bases). The CDR3 covers 14 residues. The V and J ends lost 2 bases and 7 bases respectively, with 14 bases between them. CDR1 and CDR2 from the germline V gene are SEHNR and FQNEAQ (reference sequence).

The chain uses TRBV7-9 and TRBJ1-2; 8 bases are a match to TRBD1. This CDR3 comprises 14 residues. V gave up 5 bases and J gave up 2 bases; unmatched junction bases: 4. Germline CDR1 reads SEHNR; CDR2 reads FQNEAQ (reference sequence). CDR3 sequence: CASSLGQANYGYTF. The DNA for the CDR3 is TGTGCCAGCAGCCTGGGACAGGCCAACTATGGCTACACCTTC.

J is TRBJ2-1 and V is TRBV6-5; D is possibly TRBD2 (6 bases). The germline gives CDR1 MNHEY, CDR2 SVGAGI. The CDR3 is 16 residues long. V was cut by 1 base and J by 10 bases, with 20 bases left in between. CDR3 nucleotides: TGTGCCAGCAGTTACTACCTAACGGCGGGATTAGGAGAGCAGTTCTTC. It codes for CASSYYLTAGLGEQFF.

This rearrangement joins TRBV7-9 to TRBJ1-2, with D maybe TRBD1 (6 bases). V shed 5 bases and J shed 6 bases, with 13 bases lying between them. CDR1 SEHNR and CDR2 FQNEAQ come from the germline V gene (reference sequence). The CDR3 runs 13 residues. CDR3 bases: TGTGCCAGCAGCACACTCACAGGGAATGGCTACACCTTC. Protein product: CASSTLTGNGYTF.